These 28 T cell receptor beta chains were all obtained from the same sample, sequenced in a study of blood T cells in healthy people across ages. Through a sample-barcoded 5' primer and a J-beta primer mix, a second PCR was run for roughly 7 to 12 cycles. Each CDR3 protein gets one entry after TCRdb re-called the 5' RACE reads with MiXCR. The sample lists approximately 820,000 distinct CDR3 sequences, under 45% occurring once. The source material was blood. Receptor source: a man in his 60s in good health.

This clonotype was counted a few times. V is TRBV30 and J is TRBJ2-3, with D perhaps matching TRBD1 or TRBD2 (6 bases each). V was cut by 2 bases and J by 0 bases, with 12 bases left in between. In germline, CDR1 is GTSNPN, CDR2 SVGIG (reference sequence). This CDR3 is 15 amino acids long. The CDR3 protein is CAWSRGDVSTDTQYF. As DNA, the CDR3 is TGTGCCTGGAGTAGGGGGGACGTCAGCACAGATACGCAGTATTTT.

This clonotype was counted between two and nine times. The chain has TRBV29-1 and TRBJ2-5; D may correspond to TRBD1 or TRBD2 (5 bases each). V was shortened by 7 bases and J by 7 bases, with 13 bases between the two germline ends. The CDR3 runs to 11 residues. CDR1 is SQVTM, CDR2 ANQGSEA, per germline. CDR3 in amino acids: CSANPGGTQYF. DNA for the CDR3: TGCAGCGCTAATCCTGGGGGGACCCAGTACTTC.

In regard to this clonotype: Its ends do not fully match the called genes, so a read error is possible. As DNA, the CDR3 is TGTGCCAGCAGCCACTGGACAGAGCTAGCCAAAAACCTTCAGTACTTC. Translation gives CASSHWTELAKNLQYF. This rearrangement joins TRBV6-2 or TRBV6-3 to TRBJ2-4; D possibly corresponds to TRBD1 (6 bases). The CDR3 runs to 16 residues. The germline CDR1 and CDR2 sequences are MNHEY and SVGEGT.

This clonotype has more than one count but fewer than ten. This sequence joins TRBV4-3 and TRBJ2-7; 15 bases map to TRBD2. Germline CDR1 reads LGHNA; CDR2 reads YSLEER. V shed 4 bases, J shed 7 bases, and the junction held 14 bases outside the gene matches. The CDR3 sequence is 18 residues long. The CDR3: CASSRTAGLAGGLVEQYF. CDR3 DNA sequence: TGCGCCAGCAGCCGTACTGCCGGACTAGCGGGGGGGCTTGTAGAGCAGTACTTC.

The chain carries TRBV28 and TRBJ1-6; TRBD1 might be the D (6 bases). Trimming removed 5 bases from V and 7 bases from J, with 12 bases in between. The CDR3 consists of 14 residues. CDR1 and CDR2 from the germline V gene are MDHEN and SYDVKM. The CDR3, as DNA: TGTGCCAGCAGTGTAAGGGGGACAAATTCACCCCTCCACTTT. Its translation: CASSVRGTNSPLHF. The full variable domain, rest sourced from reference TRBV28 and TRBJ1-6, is DVKVTQSSRYLVKRTGEKVFLECVQDMDHENMFWYRQDPGLGLRLIYFSYDVKMKEKGDIPEGYSVSREKKERFSLILESASTNQTSMYLCASSVRGTNSPLHFGNGTRLTVT.

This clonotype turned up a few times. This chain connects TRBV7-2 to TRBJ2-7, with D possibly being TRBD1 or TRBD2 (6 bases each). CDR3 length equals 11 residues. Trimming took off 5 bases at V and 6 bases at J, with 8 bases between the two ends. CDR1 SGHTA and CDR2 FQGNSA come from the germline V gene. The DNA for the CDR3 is TGTGCCAGCAGCGGGGGGCCCGAGCAGTACTTC. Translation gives CASSGGPEQYF.

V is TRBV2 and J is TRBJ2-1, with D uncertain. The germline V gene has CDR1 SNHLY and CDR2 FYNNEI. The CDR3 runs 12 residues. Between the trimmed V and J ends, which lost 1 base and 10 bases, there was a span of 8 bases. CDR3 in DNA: TGTGCCAGCAGTGAAGTGGCAGTGGAGCAGTTCTTC. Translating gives CASSEVAVEQFF.

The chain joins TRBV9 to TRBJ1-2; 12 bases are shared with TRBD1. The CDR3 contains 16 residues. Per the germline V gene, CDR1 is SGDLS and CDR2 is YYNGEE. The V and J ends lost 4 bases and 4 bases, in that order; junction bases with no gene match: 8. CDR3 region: CASSLRGDRGLYGYTF. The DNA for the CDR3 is TGTGCCAGCAGCCTCCGCGGGGACAGGGGGCTCTATGGCTACACCTTC.

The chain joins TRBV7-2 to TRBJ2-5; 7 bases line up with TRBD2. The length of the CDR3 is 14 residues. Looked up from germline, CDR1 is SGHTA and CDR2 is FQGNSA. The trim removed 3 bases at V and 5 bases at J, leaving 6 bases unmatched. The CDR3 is CASSFSGSGETQYF. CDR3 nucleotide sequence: TGTGCCAGCAGCTTTAGCGGGTCCGGGGAGACCCAGTACTTC.

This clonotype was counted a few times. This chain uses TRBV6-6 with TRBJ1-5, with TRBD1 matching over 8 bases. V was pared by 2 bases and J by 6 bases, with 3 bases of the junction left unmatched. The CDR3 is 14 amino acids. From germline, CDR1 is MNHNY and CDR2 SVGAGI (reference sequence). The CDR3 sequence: CASSYGQGPQPQHF. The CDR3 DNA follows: TGTGCCAGCAGTTACGGACAGGGACCTCAGCCCCAGCATTTT.

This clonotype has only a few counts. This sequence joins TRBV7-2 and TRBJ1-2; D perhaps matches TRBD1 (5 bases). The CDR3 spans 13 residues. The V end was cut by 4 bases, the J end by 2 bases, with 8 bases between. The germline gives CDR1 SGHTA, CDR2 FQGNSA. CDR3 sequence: CASSWRQNYGYTF. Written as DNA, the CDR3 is TGTGCCAGCAGCTGGAGACAGAACTATGGCTACACCTTC. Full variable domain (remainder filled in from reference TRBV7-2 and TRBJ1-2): GAGVSQSPSNKVTEKGKDVELRCDPISGHTALYWYRQSLGQGLEFLIYFQGNSAPDKSGLPSDRFSAERTGGSVSTLTIQRTQQEDSAVYLCASSWRQNYGYTFGSGTRLTVV.

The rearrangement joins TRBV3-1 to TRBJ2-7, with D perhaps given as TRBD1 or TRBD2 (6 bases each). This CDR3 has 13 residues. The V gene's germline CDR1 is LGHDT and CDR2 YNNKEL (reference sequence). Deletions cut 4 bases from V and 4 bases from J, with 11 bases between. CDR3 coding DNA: TGTGCCAGCAGCCCAGGGGCGGGGTACGAGCAGTACTTC. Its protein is CASSPGAGYEQYF.

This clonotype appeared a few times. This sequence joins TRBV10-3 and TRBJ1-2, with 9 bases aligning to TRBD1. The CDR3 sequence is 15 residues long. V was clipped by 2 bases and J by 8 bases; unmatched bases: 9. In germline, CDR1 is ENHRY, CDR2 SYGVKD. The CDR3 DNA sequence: TGTGCCATCAGTGAGGACAGGGGGAGCCCTGAAGGCTACACCTTC. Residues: CAISEDRGSPEGYTF.

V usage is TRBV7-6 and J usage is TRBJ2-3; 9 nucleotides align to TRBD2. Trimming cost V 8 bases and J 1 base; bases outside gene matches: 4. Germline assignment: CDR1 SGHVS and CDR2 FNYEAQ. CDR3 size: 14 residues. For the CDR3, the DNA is TGTGCCAGCGGGGGCGGGGGGGGCACAGATACGCAGTATTTT. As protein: CASGGGGGTDTQYF.

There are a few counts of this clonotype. CDR3 sequence reads: CAISEGSGGGETQYF. The CDR3, as DNA: TGTGCCATCAGTGAGGGTAGCGGGGGTGGGGAGACCCAGTACTTC. The chain is built from TRBV10-3 and TRBJ2-5, with 9 bases aligning to TRBD2. V shed 2 bases, J shed 5 bases, and the junction held 6 bases outside the gene matches. Germline-derived CDR1 and CDR2 are ENHRY and SYGVKD. CDR3 length equals 15 residues.

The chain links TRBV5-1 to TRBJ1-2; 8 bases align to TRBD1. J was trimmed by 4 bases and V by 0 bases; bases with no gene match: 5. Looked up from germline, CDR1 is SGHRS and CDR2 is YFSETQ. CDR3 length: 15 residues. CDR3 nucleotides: TGCGCCAGCAGCTTGGTGGCAGGGGGCGGCTATGGCTACACCTTC. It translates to CASSLVAGGGYGYTF.

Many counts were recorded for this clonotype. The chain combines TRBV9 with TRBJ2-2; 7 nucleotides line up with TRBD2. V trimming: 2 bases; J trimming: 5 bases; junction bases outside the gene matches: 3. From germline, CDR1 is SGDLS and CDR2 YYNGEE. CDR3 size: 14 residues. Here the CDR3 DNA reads TGTGCCAGCAGCGTGGGGGGGTATACCGGGGAGCTGTTTTTT. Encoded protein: CASSVGGYTGELFF.

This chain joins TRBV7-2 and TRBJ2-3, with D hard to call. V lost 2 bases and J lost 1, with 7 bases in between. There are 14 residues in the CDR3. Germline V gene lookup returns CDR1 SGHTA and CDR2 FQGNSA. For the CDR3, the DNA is TGTGCCAGCAGCTTATGGGTTGGCACAGATACGCAGTATTTT. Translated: CASSLWVGTDTQYF.

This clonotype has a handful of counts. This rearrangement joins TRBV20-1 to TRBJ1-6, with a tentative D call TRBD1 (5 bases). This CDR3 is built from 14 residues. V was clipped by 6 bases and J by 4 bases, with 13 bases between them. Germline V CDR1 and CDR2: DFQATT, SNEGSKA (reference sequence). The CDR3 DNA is TGCAGTGCCTCTACGGGGCTGTATAATTCACCCCTCCACTTT. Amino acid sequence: CSASTGLYNSPLHF.

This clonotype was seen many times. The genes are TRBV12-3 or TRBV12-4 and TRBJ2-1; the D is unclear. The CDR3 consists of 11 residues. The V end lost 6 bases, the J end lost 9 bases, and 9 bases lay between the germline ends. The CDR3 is CASSTSGEQFF. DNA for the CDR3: TGTGCCAGCAGCACGAGTGGTGAGCAGTTCTTC.

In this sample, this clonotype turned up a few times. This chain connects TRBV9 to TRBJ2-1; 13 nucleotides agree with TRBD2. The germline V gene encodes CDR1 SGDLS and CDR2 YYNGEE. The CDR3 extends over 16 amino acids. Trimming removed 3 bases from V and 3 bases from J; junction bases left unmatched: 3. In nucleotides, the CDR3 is TGTGCCAGCAGCGAGGGGACTAGCGGGGACTACAATGAGCAGTTCTTC. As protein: CASSEGTSGDYNEQFF. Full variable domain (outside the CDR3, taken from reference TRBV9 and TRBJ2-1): DSGVTQTPKHLITATGQRVTLRCSPRSGDLSVYWYQQSLDQGLQFLIQYYNGEERAKGNILERFSAQQFPDLHSELNLSSLELGDSALYFCASSEGTSGDYNEQFFGPGTRLTVL.

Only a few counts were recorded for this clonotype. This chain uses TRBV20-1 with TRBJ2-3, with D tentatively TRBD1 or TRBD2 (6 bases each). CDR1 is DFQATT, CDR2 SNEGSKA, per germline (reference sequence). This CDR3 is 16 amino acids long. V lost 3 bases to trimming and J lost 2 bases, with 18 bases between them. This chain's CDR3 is CSAREGGATNTDTQYF. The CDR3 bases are TGCAGTGCTAGGGAGGGGGGTGCAACTAACACAGATACGCAGTATTTT.

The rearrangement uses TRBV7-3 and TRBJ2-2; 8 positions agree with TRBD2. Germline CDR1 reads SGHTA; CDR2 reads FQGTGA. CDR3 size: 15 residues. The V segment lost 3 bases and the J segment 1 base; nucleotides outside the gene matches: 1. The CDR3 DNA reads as TGTGCCAGCAGCTTCACTAGCGGGAACACCGGGGAGCTGTTTTTT. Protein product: CASSFTSGNTGELFF.

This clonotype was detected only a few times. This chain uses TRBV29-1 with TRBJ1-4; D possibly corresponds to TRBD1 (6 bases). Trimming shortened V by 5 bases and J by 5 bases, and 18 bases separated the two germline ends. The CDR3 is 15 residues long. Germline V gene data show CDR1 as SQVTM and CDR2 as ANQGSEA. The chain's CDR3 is CSVRGQDIKNEKLFF. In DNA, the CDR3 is TGCAGCGTTCGGGGGCAGGACATTAAGAATGAAAAACTGTTTTTT.

Here the CDR3 reads CASSLGGGQGPYF. The CDR3 nucleotides read TGTGCCAGCAGCCTGGGGGGTGGACAGGGTCCGTACTTC. This chain connects TRBV5-6 to TRBJ2-7, with 8 bases identical to TRBD1. The germline CDR1 and CDR2 sequences are SGHDT and YYEEEE. V lost 4 bases, J lost 12 bases, and 12 bases stayed unmatched. The CDR3 covers 13 residues.

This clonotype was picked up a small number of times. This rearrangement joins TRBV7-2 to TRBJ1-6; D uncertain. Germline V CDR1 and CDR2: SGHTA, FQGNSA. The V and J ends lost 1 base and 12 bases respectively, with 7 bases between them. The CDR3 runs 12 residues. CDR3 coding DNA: TGTGCCAGCAGCTTAGGGTACCAACCCCTCCACTTT. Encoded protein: CASSLGYQPLHF.

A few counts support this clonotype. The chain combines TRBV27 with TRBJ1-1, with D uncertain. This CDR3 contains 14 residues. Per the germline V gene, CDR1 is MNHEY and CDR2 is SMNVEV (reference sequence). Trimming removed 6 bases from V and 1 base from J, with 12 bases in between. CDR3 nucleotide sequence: TGTGCCAGCAGCAAAAACTCTCAGAACACTGAAGCTTTCTTT. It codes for CASSKNSQNTEAFF.

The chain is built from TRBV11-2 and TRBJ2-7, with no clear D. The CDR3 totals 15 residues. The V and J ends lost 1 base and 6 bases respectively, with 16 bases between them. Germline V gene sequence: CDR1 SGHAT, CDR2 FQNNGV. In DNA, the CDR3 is TGTGCCAGCAGCTTAGGAGGTTCCCCCGTGAGCGAGCAGTACTTC. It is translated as CASSLGGSPVSEQYF.